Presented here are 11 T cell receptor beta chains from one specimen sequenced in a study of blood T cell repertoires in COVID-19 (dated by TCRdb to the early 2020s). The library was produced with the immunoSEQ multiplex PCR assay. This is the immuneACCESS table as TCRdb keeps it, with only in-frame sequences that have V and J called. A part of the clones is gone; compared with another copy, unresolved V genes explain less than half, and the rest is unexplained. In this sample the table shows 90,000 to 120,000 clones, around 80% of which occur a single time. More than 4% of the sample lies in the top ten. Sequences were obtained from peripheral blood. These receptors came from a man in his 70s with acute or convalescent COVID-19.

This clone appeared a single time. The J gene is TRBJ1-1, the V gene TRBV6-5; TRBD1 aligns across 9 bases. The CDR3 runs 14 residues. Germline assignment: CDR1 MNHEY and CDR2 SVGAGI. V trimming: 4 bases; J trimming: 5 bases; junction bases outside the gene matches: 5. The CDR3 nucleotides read TGTGCCAGCAGTTCCACAGGGGGCGTGACTGAAGCTTTCTTT. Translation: CASSSTGGVTEAFF.

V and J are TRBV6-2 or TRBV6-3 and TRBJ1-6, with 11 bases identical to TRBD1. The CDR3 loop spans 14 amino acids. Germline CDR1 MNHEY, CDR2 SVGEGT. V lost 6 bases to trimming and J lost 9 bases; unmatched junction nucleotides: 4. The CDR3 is CASSPDRGPSPLHF. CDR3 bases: TGTGCCAGCAGCCCGGACAGGGGGCCTTCACCCCTCCACTTT.

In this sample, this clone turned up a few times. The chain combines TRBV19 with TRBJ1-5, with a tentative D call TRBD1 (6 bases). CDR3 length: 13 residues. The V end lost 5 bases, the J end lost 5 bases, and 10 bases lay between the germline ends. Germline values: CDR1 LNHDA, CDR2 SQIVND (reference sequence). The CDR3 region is CASSLRTDQPQHF. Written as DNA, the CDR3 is TGTGCCAGTAGTTTAAGGACAGATCAGCCCCAGCATTTT. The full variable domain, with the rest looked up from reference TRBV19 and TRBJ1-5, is DGGITQSPKYLFRKEGQNVTLSCEQNLNHDAMYWYRQDPGQGLRLIYYSQIVNDFQKGDIAEGYSVSREKKESFPLTVTSAQKNPTAFYLCASSLRTDQPQHFGDGTRLSIL.

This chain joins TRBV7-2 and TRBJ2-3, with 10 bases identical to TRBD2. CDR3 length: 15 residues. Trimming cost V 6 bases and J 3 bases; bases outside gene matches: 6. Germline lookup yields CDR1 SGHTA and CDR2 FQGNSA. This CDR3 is CASRPASGGTDTQYF. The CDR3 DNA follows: TGTGCCAGCAGACCGGCTAGCGGGGGAACAGATACGCAGTATTTT. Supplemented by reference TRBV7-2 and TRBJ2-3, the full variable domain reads GAGVSQSPSNKVTEKGKDVELRCDPISGHTALYWYRQSLGQGLEFLIYFQGNSAPDKSGLPSDRFSAERTGGSVSTLTIQRTQQEDSAVYLCASRPASGGTDTQYFGPGTRLTVL.

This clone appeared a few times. The CDR3 reads CASGDRGTQYF. The CDR3 DNA reads TGCGCCAGCGGGGACAGAGGGACCCAGTACTTC. This chain joins TRBV10-1 and TRBJ2-5; TRBD1 matches at 7 bases. CDR3 length equals 11 residues. The germline CDR1 and CDR2 sequences are WNHNN and SYGVQD (reference sequence). The junction had 4 bases not matched to a gene; V was cut back by 8 bases and J by 7 bases.

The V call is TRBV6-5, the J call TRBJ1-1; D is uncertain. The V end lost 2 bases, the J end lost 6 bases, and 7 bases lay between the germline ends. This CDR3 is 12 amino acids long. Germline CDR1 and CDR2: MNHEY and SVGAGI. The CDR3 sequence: CASSYSGAEAFF. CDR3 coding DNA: TGTGCCAGCAGTTACAGCGGGGCTGAAGCTTTCTTT.

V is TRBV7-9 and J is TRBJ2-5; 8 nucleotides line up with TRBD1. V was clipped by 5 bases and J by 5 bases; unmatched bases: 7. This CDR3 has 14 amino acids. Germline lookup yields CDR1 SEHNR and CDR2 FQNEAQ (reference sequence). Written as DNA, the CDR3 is TGTGCCAGCAGCGTTCCAGGGGGCGCGGAGACCCAGTACTTC. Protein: CASSVPGGAETQYF. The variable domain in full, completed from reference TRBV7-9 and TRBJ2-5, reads DTGVSQNPRHKITKRGQNVTFRCDPISEHNRLYWYRQTLGQGPEFLTYFQNEAQLEKSRLLSDRFSAERPKGSFSTLEIQRTEQGDSAMYLCASSVPGGAETQYFGPGTRLLVL.

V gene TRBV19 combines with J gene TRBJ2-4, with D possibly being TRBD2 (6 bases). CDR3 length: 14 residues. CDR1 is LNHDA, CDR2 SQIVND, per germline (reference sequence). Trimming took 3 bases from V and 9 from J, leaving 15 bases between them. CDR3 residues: CASSIAEGGSIQYF. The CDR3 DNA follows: TGTGCCAGTAGTATTGCGGAGGGTGGGAGCATTCAGTACTTC. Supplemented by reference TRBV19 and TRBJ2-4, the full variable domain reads DGGITQSPKYLFRKEGQNVTLSCEQNLNHDAMYWYRQDPGQGLRLIYYSQIVNDFQKGDIAEGYSVSREKKESFPLTVTSAQKNPTAFYLCASSIAEGGSIQYFGAGTRLSVL.

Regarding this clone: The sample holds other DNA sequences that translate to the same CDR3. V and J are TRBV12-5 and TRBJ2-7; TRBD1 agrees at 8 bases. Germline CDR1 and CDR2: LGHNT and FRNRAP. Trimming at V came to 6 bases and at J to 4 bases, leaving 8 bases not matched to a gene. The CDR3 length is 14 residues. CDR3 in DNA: TGTGCTAGTGGCCCTGGACAGGGTGCGTACGAGCAGTACTTC. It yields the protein CASGPGQGAYEQYF.

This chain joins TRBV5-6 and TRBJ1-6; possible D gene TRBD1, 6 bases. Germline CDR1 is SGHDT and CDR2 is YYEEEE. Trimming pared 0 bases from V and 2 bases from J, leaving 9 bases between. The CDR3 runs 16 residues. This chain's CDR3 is CASSLARTAYNSPLHF. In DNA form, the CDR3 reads TGTGCCAGCAGCTTGGCCAGGACAGCCTATAATTCACCCCTCCACTTT.

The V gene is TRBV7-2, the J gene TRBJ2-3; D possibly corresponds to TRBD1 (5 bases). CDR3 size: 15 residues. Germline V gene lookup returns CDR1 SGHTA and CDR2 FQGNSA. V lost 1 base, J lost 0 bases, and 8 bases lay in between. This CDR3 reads CASSLEGYSTDTQYF. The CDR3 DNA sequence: TGTGCCAGCAGCTTAGAGGGGTACAGCACAGATACGCAGTATTTT.